The T cell receptor (beta chain) under discussion was sequenced for a study of a mutant IDH1 vaccine in newly diagnosed glioma. Study context: Commencement of vaccination occurred 4-6 weeks following radiotherapy alone, or concurrently with temozolomide cycles. Before enrollment, the patients had been treated with radiotherapy alone, temozolomide alone, or both together. Most of them had received both.

V shed 4 bases and J 4 bases; nucleotides not matched to a gene: 8. Germline values: CDR1 SGDLS, CDR2 YYNGEE. The CDR3 has 16 residues. Study-level results: Patients mounted vaccine-induced immune responses in roughly 93% of cases.

With respect to this clone: Its target is unknown.

Time point: week 5, during vaccination. Topical imiquimod was applied with each vaccine dose, which held 300 ug of mutant IDH1 20-mer peptide. The assay was immunoSEQ multiplex PCR, and TCRdb's table has in-frame clones only and misses some. The sample has approximately 80,000 clones; around nine tenths are singletons. This receptor was identified in a woman aged 50 to 60 with glioma. The sample consisted of PBMCs, taken from a glioma patient whose treatment included an IDH1 peptide vaccine. This rearrangement joins TRBV9 to TRBJ2-2; 9 positions match TRBD2. The chain's CDR3 is CASSRSGRYPTGELFF. CDR3 DNA: TGTGCCAGCAGCCGAAGCGGGAGGTACCCCACCGGGGAGCTGTTTTTT.